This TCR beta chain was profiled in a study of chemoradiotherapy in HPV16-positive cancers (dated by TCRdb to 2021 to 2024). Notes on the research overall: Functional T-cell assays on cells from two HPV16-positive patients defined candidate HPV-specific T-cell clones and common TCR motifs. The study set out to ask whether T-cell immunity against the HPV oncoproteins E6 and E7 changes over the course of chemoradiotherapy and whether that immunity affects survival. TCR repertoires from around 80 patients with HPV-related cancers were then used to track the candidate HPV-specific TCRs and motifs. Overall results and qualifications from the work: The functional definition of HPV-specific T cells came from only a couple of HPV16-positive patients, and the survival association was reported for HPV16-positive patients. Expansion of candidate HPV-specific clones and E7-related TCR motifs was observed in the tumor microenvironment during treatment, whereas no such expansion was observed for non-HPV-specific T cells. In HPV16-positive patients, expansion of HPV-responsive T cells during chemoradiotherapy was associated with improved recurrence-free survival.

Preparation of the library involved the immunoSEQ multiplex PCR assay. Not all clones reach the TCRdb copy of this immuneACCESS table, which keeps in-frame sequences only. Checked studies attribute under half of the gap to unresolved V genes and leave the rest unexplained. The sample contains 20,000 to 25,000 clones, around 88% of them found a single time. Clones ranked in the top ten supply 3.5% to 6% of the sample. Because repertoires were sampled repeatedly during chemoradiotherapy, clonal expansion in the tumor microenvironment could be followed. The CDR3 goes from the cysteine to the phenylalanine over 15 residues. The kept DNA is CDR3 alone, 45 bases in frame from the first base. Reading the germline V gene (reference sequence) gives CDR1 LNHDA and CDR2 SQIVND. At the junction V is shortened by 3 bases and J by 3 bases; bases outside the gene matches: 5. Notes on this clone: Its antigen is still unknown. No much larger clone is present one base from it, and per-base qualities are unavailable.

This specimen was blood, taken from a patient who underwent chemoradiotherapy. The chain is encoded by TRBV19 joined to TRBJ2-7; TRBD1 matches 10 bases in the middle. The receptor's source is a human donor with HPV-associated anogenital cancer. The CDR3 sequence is CASSIRDRGLYEQYF. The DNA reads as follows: TGTGCCAGTAGTATCCGGGACAGGGGACTCTACGAGCAGTACTTC. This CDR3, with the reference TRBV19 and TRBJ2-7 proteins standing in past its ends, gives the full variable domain DGGITQSPKYLFRKEGQNVTLSCEQNLNHDAMYWYRQDPGQGLRLIYYSQIVNDFQKGDIAEGYSVSREKKESFPLTVTSAQKNPTAFYLCASSIRDRGLYEQYFGPGTRLTVT.